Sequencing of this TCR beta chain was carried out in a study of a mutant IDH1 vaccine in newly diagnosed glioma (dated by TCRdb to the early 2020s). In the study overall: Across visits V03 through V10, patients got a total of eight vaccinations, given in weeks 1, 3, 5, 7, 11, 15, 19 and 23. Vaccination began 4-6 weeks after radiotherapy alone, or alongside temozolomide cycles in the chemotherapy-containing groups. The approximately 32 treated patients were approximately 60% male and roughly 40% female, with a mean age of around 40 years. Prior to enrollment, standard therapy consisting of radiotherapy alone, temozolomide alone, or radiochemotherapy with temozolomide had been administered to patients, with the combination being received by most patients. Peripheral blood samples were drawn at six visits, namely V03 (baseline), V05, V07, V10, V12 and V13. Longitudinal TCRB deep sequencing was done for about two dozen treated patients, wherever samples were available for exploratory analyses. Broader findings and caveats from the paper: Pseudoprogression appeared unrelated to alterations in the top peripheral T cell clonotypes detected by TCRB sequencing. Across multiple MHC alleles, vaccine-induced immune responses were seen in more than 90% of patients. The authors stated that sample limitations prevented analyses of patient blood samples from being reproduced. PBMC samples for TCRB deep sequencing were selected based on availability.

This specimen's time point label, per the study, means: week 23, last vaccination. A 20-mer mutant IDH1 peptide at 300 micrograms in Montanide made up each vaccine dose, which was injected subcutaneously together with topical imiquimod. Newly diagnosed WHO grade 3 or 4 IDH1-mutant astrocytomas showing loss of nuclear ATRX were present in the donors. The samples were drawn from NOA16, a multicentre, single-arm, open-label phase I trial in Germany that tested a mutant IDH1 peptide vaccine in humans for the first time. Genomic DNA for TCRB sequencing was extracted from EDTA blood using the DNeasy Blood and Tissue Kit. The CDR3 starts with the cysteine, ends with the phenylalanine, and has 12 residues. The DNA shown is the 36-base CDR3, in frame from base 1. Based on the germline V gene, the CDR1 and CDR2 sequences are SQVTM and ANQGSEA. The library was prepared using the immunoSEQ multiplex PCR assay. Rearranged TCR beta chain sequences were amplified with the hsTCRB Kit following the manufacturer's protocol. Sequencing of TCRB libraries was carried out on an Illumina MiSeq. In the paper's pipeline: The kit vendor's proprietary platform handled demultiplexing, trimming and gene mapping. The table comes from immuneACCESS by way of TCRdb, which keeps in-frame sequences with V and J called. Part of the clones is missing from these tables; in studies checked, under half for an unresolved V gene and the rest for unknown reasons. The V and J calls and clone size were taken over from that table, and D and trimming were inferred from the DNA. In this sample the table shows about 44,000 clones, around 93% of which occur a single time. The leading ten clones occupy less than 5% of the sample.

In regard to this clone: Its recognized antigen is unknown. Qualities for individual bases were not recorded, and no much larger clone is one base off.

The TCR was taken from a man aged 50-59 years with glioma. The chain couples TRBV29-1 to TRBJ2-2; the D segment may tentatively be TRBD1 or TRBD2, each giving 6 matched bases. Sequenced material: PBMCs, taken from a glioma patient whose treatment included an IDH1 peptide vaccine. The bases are TGCACGACGGAGGGGGACACCGGGGAGCTGTTTTTT. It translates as CTTEGDTGELFF.